Listed here is a single T cell receptor beta chain. V was clipped by 3 bases and J by 4 bases, with 16 bases between them. Germline lookup yields CDR1 KGHSH and CDR2 LQKENI. The CDR3 runs to 15 residues. A multiplex PCR was run with 60 Vbeta primers and 13 Jbeta primers. Source study methods: Roughly 10 million shared chains were among the roughly 78 million unique TCR beta chains that a later analysis counted. Only in-frame clones appear in the TCRdb table, and some are missing; sequencing was by immunoSEQ multiplex PCR. Clone size and the V and J calls come from that table; the DNA yielded D and trimming. Counted here are some 79,000 clones, about 79% occurring once; the ten biggest clones make up 4.5% to 7%. This sample stems from a study of cytomegalovirus exposure and HLA in healthy donors.

The TCR originated in a male donor in good health and CMV-seropositive. The sequenced material came from PBMCs. J is TRBJ2-7 and V is TRBV18; D may be TRBD2 (5 bases). The CDR3 DNA reads as TGTGCCAGCTCACCGGCGGGCCCGCAGTCGTACGAGCAGTACTTC. It encodes CASSPAGPQSYEQYF.